One and the same sample provided the 24 T cell receptor beta chains below, sequenced in a study of STAT3 mutations in large granular lymphocyte leukemia. Study outcomes and limitations: At least one immunodominant TCR beta clonotype appeared in every T-cell large granular lymphocyte leukemia patient.

These receptors have no known antigen. Using immunoSEQ multiplex PCR, the repertoire was profiled, and TCRdb retains in-frame clones only, with some absent. The sample has around 1,300 clones; 65% to 75% are singletons. Input material: peripheral blood mononuclear cells. These receptors originate from a woman between 65 and 79 years old with T-cell large granular lymphocyte leukemia. Some clones in this sample may be carry-over from other donors' samples.

V gene TRBV18 combines with J gene TRBJ2-7; D could derive from TRBD1 or TRBD2 (5 bases each). Germline V CDR1 and CDR2: KGHSH, LQKENI. The CDR3 runs 13 residues. V lost 2 bases and J lost 3, with 8 bases in between. The CDR3 region is CASSPGGSYEQYF. CDR3 sequence (DNA): TGTGCCAGCTCACCAGGGGGAAGCTACGAGCAGTACTTC.

This clone was detected a few times. V and J are TRBV6-5 and TRBJ1-2; D perhaps matches TRBD1 (5 bases). The V and J ends lost 5 bases and 5 bases respectively, with 15 bases between them. The CDR3 has 14 residues. CDR1 is MNHEY and CDR2 is SVGAGI in the germline V gene. The CDR3 nucleotides are TGTGCCAGCAGTACCGGGACCGCGAATTATGGCTACACCTTC. It is translated as CASSTGTANYGYTF.

The chain is built from TRBV7-9 and TRBJ1-3; tentatively, D is TRBD1 (5 bases). V lost 6 bases and J 0 bases, leaving 9 bases between the germline ends. This CDR3 has 14 amino acids. CDR1 SEHNR and CDR2 FQNEAQ come from the germline V gene (reference sequence). The DNA for the CDR3 is TGTGCCAGCAGACTAGGGGCCTCTGGAAACACCATATATTTT. Amino acid sequence: CASRLGASGNTIYF. Full variable domain (missing parts from reference TRBV7-9 and TRBJ1-3): DTGVSQNPRHKITKRGQNVTFRCDPISEHNRLYWYRQTLGQGPEFLTYFQNEAQLEKSRLLSDRFSAERPKGSFSTLEIQRTEQGDSAMYLCASRLGASGNTIYFGEGSWLTVV.

The gene calls are TRBV19 and TRBJ1-5; a weak D match, TRBD1 (5 bases). The CDR3 totals 12 residues. The V end was cut by 11 bases, the J end by 9 bases, with 17 bases between. Per germline, CDR1 LNHDA and CDR2 SQIVND (reference sequence). The CDR3 here is CASRGREGPQHF. The DNA of the CDR3 is TGTGCCTCTCGGGGGAGGGAAGGGCCCCAGCATTTT.

This clone was counted between two and nine times. The chain has TRBV6-5 and TRBJ1-5, with 8 bases fitting TRBD1. Germline V CDR1 and CDR2: MNHEY, SVGAGI. This CDR3 has 13 residues. The V segment lost 5 bases and the J segment 7 bases; nucleotides outside the gene matches: 4. The CDR3 bases are TGTGCCAGCAGTCGGACAGGGAAACAGCCCCAGCATTTT. Translating it yields CASSRTGKQPQHF.

The V call is TRBV5-1, the J call TRBJ1-6, with D possibly matching TRBD1 (6 bases). This CDR3 is 15 amino acids long. Germline CDR1 is SGHRS and CDR2 is YFSETQ. Trimming removed 4 bases from V and 7 bases from J, with 15 bases in between. CDR3 nucleotide sequence: TGCGCCAGCAGCCCCCGACAGGCCACCAATTCACCCCTCCACTTT. Amino acids: CASSPRQATNSPLHF.

This chain uses TRBV14 with TRBJ2-3; 8 nucleotides match TRBD2. The ends lost 5 bases at V and 1 base at J; junction bases unmatched: 5. The CDR3 loop spans 15 amino acids. Germline assignment: CDR1 SGHDN and CDR2 FVKESK. The CDR3 sequence: CASSKSGGRTDTQYF. The CDR3 coding sequence is TGTGCCAGCAGCAAAAGCGGGGGACGCACAGATACGCAGTATTTT.

The CDR3 DNA is TGCGCCAGCAGCCCCACAGGTGATTATAATTCACCCCTCCACTTT. Its translation: CASSPTGDYNSPLHF. The gene calls are TRBV5-1 and TRBJ1-6; possible D gene TRBD1, 5 bases. The germline V and J ends were trimmed by 4 bases and 4 bases, with 12 bases remaining between them. Germline CDR1 is SGHRS and CDR2 is YFSETQ. The CDR3 extends over 15 amino acids.

The V and J genes are TRBV7-9 and TRBJ2-7; no clear D. The germline V gene encodes CDR1 SEHNR and CDR2 FQNEAQ (reference sequence). CDR3 length equals 14 residues. V was cut by 3 bases and J by 0 bases, with 9 bases left in between. The CDR3 loop is CASSFGESSYEQYF. CDR3 in DNA: TGTGCCAGCAGCTTTGGGGAAAGCTCCTACGAGCAGTACTTC.

This chain joins TRBV6-5 and TRBJ2-3, with TRBD2 matching over 9 bases. This CDR3 is built from 15 residues. V trimming: 5 bases; J trimming: 1 base; junction bases outside the gene matches: 4. The V gene's germline CDR1 is MNHEY and CDR2 SVGAGI. CDR3 region: CASSPVAGGTDTQYF. The CDR3 nucleotides are TGTGCCAGCAGTCCCGTAGCGGGGGGCACAGATACGCAGTATTTT.

The chain has TRBV4-3 and TRBJ1-4; a possible D gene is TRBD1 (6 bases). Germline V gene lookup returns CDR1 LGHNA and CDR2 YSLEER. The CDR3 spans 12 residues. V lost 3 bases, J lost 8 bases, and 7 bases lay in between. The CDR3 region has the DNA TGCGCCAGCAGCCAGGACAGAGAAAAACTGTTTTTT. It translates to CASSQDREKLFF.

This clone was seen only a few times. The chain recombines TRBV10-3 with TRBJ2-7, with TRBD1 identical over 10 bases. Unmatched junction bases numbered 5, after V lost 3 bases and J lost 3 bases. The CDR3 contains 15 residues. CDR1 and CDR2 from the germline V gene are ENHRY and SYGVKD. Here the CDR3 reads CAISDGGTGDYEQYF. In DNA form, the CDR3 reads TGTGCCATCAGTGATGGAGGGACAGGGGACTACGAGCAGTACTTC.

The chain links TRBV7-9 to TRBJ2-3, with a tentative D call TRBD1 (7 bases). The V end was cut by 3 bases, the J end by 2 bases, with 12 bases between. Germline-derived CDR1 and CDR2 are SEHNR and FQNEAQ (reference sequence). CDR3 length: 15 residues. The chain's CDR3 is CASSFYRGLTDTQYF. In DNA, the CDR3 is TGTGCCAGCAGCTTTTACAGGGGACTCACAGATACGCAGTATTTT.

This sequence joins TRBV6-5 and TRBJ1-1; D ambiguous. The CDR3 covers 14 residues. V gave up 6 bases and J gave up 0 bases, with 11 bases separating them. The germline CDR1 and CDR2 sequences are MNHEY and SVGAGI. This CDR3 reads CASRKQLLNTEAFF. Written as DNA, the CDR3 is TGTGCCAGCAGGAAACAGCTATTGAACACTGAAGCTTTCTTT.

This clone was counted between two and nine times. This sequence joins TRBV28 and TRBJ1-2, with no clear D. From germline, CDR1 is MDHEN and CDR2 SYDVKM. Trimming left V 5 bases short and J 4 bases short, with 14 bases between. CDR3 size: 14 residues. The DNA for the CDR3 is TGTGCCAGCAGTCCCCCTACCTCTACCTATGGCTACACCTTC. Protein product: CASSPPTSTYGYTF.

This clone was seen more than once but under ten times. V gene TRBV5-1 combines with J gene TRBJ1-1, with D possibly matching TRBD1 (5 bases). V was clipped by 4 bases and J by 1 base, with 11 bases between them. This CDR3 region has 14 residues. Germline V CDR1 and CDR2: SGHRS, YFSETQ. The CDR3 is CASSNGGENTEAFF. Here the CDR3 DNA reads TGCGCCAGCAGCAACGGGGGGGAGAACACTGAAGCTTTCTTT.

The chain recombines TRBV30 with TRBJ1-2, with TRBD1 identical over 9 bases. Germline V CDR1 and CDR2: GTSNPN, SVGIG (reference sequence). This CDR3 contains 14 residues. Trimming removed 3 bases from V and 8 bases from J; junction bases left unmatched: 10. CDR3 sequence (DNA): TGTGCCTGGAGATACAGGGGGCCGGTGAAGGGCTACACCTTC. As protein: CAWRYRGPVKGYTF.

The rearrangement joins TRBV14 to TRBJ2-1; D is perhaps TRBD2 (5 bases). The CDR3 spans 16 residues. Trimming shortened V by 0 bases and J by 4 bases, and 13 bases separated the two germline ends. CDR1 SGHDN and CDR2 FVKESK come from the germline V gene. The CDR3 here is CASSQEGDTRYNEQFF. CDR3 nucleotide sequence: TGTGCCAGCAGCCAAGAGGGAGACACCCGATACAATGAGCAGTTCTTC.

The gene calls are TRBV5-1 and TRBJ1-2; a weak D match, TRBD1 (6 bases). CDR1 and CDR2 from the germline V gene are SGHRS and YFSETQ. The CDR3 has 14 residues. V was cut by 0 bases and J by 10 bases, with 16 bases left in between. CDR3 in amino acids: CASSLAGQGLLYTF. The CDR3 region has the DNA TGCGCCAGCAGCTTGGCTGGGCAGGGGCTCCTCTACACCTTC.

The chain is built from TRBV12-5 and TRBJ2-5, with D hard to call. CDR1 LGHNT and CDR2 FRNRAP come from the germline V gene. V dropped 1 base and J dropped 9 bases, with 12 bases sitting between them. The CDR3 has 13 residues. The CDR3 DNA reads TGTGCTAGTGGTTTGGACCCAGGTCGGCCCCAGTACTTC. Translated, it gives CASGLDPGRPQYF.

The chain employs TRBV6-5 and TRBJ1-2; 9 positions match TRBD1. V was pared by 7 bases and J by 6 bases, with 9 bases of the junction left unmatched. Looked up from germline, CDR1 is MNHEY and CDR2 is SVGAGI. The CDR3 is 14 residues long. The CDR3 nucleotides read TGTGCCAGCAACAGACAGGGGGGTAAAAATGGCTACACCTTC. Residues: CASNRQGGKNGYTF.

This rearrangement joins TRBV6-6 to TRBJ2-5, with TRBD1 matching 7 bases. V lost 5 bases, J lost 3 bases, and 3 bases stayed unmatched. The V gene's germline CDR1 is MNHNY and CDR2 SVGAGI (reference sequence). CDR3 size: 13 residues. CDR3 residues: CASSNQGEETQYF. The CDR3 DNA reads as TGTGCCAGCAGTAATCAGGGGGAAGAGACCCAGTACTTC.

The gene calls are TRBV6-5 and TRBJ1-2; no firm D call. The ends were cut back, 5 bases at V and 4 bases at J, with 14 bases in the middle. There are 14 residues in the CDR3. Germline-derived CDR1 and CDR2 are MNHEY and SVGAGI. This chain's CDR3 is CASSVDFRVYGYTF. Written as DNA, the CDR3 is TGTGCCAGCAGTGTTGACTTTCGGGTCTATGGCTACACCTTC.

Here the CDR3 reads CASSSDRAGNTEAFF. DNA for the CDR3: TGCGCCAGCAGCTCGGACAGGGCAGGGAACACTGAAGCTTTCTTT. This chain uses TRBV5-1 with TRBJ1-1, with 8 bases that match TRBD1. V trimming: 3 bases; J trimming: 1 base; junction bases outside the gene matches: 5. The CDR3 length is 15 residues. Per the germline V gene, CDR1 is SGHRS and CDR2 is YFSETQ.